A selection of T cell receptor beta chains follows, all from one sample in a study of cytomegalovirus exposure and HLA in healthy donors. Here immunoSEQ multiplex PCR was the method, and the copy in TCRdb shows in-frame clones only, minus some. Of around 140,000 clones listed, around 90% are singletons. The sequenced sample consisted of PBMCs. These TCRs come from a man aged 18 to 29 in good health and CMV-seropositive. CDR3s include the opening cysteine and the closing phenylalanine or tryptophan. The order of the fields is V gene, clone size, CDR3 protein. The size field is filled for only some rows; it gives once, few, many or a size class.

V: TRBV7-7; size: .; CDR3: CASSEGRTSYEQYF
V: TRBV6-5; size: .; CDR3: CATGQGVNTEAFF
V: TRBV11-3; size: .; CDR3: CASSFTGAAGELFF
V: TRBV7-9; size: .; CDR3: CASSLIQGYNEQFF
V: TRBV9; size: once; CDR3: CASSVGGGVNTEAFF
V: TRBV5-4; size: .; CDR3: CASSARQGEGSPLHF
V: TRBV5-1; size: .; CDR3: CASSLWGTGGSTEAFF
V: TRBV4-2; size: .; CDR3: CASSPSSGGDYNEQFF
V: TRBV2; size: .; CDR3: CASSVVLGQRYSYNSPLHF
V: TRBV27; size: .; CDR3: CASRAITGTGGEKLFF
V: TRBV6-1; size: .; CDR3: CASANRGVYGYTF
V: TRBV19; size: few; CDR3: CASITTSGGLAEAFF
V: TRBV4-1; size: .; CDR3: CASSQEDRIYEQYF
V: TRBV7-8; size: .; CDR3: CASSLEGAYGYTF
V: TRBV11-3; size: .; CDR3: CASSLGVNTEAFF
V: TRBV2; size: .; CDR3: CASSKQGNTEAFF
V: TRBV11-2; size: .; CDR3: CASSLEIALTGELFF
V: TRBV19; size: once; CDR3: CASSIRDRGRQPQHF
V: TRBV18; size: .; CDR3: CASSPRLTDGYTF
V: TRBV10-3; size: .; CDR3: CAISEQSAGQETQYF
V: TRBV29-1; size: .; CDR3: CSALGTARNTIYF
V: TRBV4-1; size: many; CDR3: CASGTGSPYEQYF
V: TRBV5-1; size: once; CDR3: CASSFNSYEQYF
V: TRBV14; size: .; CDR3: CASSQDLAGVSYNEQFF
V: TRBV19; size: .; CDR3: CASSMYYEAFF